The rows below give T cell receptor beta chains drawn from one sample of a study of early T cells in non-severe SARS-CoV-2 infection. TCRdb itself ran the 5' RACE reads through MiXCR, one entry per CDR3 protein. The sample lists fewer than 60,000 distinct CDR3 sequences, approximately 9% occurring once. Specimen: whole blood, collected at baseline. The receptors were sampled from an adult who was a healthcare worker with PCR-confirmed SARS-CoV-2 infection or an uninfected control (not recorded which). Both conserved end residues are part of each CDR3. D genes are given only for firm matches. Part of the rows lack a size; the others show once, few, many or a class for expanded clones.

length	V	size	D	J	DNA	CDR3
13	TRBV7-8	many	.	TRBJ1-4	TGTGCCAGCAGCGCCGCACAGAGTGAAAAACTGTTTTTT	CASSAAQSEKLFF
17	TRBV4-3	few	TRBD1	TRBJ2-3	TGCGCCAGCAGCTCCCTCGGTACAGGGGGTCTCACAGATACGCAGTATTTT	CASSSLGTGGLTDTQYF
13	TRBV29-1	many	.	TRBJ2-2	TGCAGCGTTGCACGAGGGAGTGCCGGGGAGCTGTTTTTT	CSVARGSAGELFF
15	TRBV7-6	many	.	TRBJ2-5	TGTGCCAGCAGCTTAGGTGGGAGCGGTCAAGAGACCCAGTACTTC	CASSLGGSGQETQYF
14	TRBV3-1	.	.	TRBJ1-5	TGTGCCAGCAGCCAAACAAGCAGCAATCAGCCCCAGCATTTT	CASSQTSSNQPQHF
15	TRBV7-9	few	TRBD1	TRBJ1-6	TGTGCCAGCAGTCGACAGGGCCCTCCAGGTTCACCCCTCCACTTT	CASSRQGPPGSPLHF
16	TRBV28	once	TRBD2	TRBJ2-7	TGTGCCAGCAGTTTAAGGACTAGCGGACCCTCCTACGAGCAGTACTTC	CASSLRTSGPSYEQYF
12	TRBV2	few	.	TRBJ2-5	TGTGCCACCCCAGGGACCCAAGAGACCCAGTACTTC	CATPGTQETQYF
15	TRBV11-2	few	.	TRBJ2-3	TGTGCCAGCAGCTTAAGAGTTGGACTTAAAGATACGCAGTATTTT	CASSLRVGLKDTQYF
12	TRBV7-8	many	.	TRBJ2-7	TGTGCCAGCAGTTCCTCGTCCCACGAGCAGTACTTC	CASSSSSHEQYF
14	TRBV27	.	.	TRBJ1-2	TGTGCCAGCAGTTTATTGTCAGGGGCGAGTGGCTACACCTTC	CASSLLSGASGYTF
12	TRBV5-6	.	.	TRBJ1-2	TGTGCCAGCAGCTCAACACGCTATGGCTACACCTTC	CASSSTRYGYTF
14	TRBV7-8	.	.	TRBJ2-1	TGTGCCAGCAGCCAGAATGTCGCCTACAATGAGCAGTTCTTC	CASSQNVAYNEQFF
16	TRBV5-1	few	.	TRBJ2-2	TGCGCCAGCAGCTTGGTCGGGAGCGCGAACACCGGGGAGCTGTTTTTT	CASSLVGSANTGELFF
14	TRBV7-9	many	.	TRBJ2-1	TGTGCCAGCAGCTTATCCCTAGCAGTCAGTGAGCAGTTCTTC	CASSLSLAVSEQFF
13	TRBV28	.	.	TRBJ2-2	TGTGCCAGCAGTCCACCAGTCACCGGGGAGCTGTTTTTT	CASSPPVTGELFF
14	TRBV6-2/TRBV6-3	.	.	TRBJ1-2	TGTGCCAGCAGTTACGGAGGAGGGAGCTATGGCTACACCTTC	CASSYGGGSYGYTF